These T cell receptor beta chains were read from a single sample in a study of blood T cell repertoires in COVID-19. Assay: immunoSEQ multiplex PCR; the TCRdb copy retains only in-frame clones and omits some. The sample includes hundreds of thousands of clones, about 87% of them seen just once. The sequenced sample was peripheral blood. These receptors were collected from a woman under 40 with COVID-19, enrolled during active disease. Both conserved end residues are part of each CDR3. D genes are given only for firm matches. Not every row has a clone size; where given, it reads once, few, many or a size class.

v_gene: TRBV28
j_gene: TRBJ1-5
abundance: NA
d_gene: NA
CDR3nt: TGTGCCAGCAGTTTGCAGACAGATCAGCCCCAGCATTTT
CDR3aa: CASSLQTDQPQHF

v_gene: TRBV2
j_gene: TRBJ2-5
abundance: NA
d_gene: TRBD2
CDR3nt: TGTGCCAGCAGTTTCCCACTAGCGGGAGGGCCGGAGACCCAGTACTTC
CDR3aa: CASSFPLAGGPETQYF

v_gene: TRBV7-2
j_gene: TRBJ2-1
abundance: NA
d_gene: TRBD2
CDR3nt: TGTGCCAGCAGCCTATACCCAAATCAGGGGCTAGCGGGAAGCGGTGAGCAGTTCTTC
CDR3aa: CASSLYPNQGLAGSGEQFF

v_gene: TRBV28
j_gene: TRBJ2-1
abundance: NA
d_gene: NA
CDR3nt: TGTGCCAGCAGTTTAGAGGCTGGAGGAGGGTACAATGAGCAGTTCTTC
CDR3aa: CASSLEAGGGYNEQFF

v_gene: TRBV27
j_gene: TRBJ1-1
abundance: few
d_gene: TRBD1
CDR3nt: TGTGCCAGCAGTGCTACAGGGGGGACTGAAGCTTTCTTT
CDR3aa: CASSATGGTEAFF

v_gene: TRBV19
j_gene: TRBJ2-7
abundance: once
d_gene: TRBD1
CDR3nt: TGTGCCAGTAGTCCCCGGGACAGGGGTTGGTACGAGCAGTACTTC
CDR3aa: CASSPRDRGWYEQYF

v_gene: TRBV30
j_gene: TRBJ2-1
abundance: NA
d_gene: TRBD2
CDR3nt: TGTGCCTGGAGTGTATCCCCAGCGGGAGCTGAGCAGTTCTTC
CDR3aa: CAWSVSPAGAEQFF

v_gene: TRBV24-1
j_gene: TRBJ2-4
abundance: NA
d_gene: NA
CDR3nt: TGTGCCACCGGGGAATCAGGGAGGGGGGACATTCAGTACTTC
CDR3aa: CATGESGRGDIQYF

v_gene: TRBV10-2
j_gene: TRBJ2-2
abundance: NA
d_gene: NA
CDR3nt: TGCGCCACCACTAACGGGGAGCTGTTTTTT
CDR3aa: CATTNGELFF

v_gene: TRBV5-1
j_gene: TRBJ1-1
abundance: few
d_gene: TRBD1
CDR3nt: TGCGCCAGCAGCCCATACCGGGACAGGCCTGGTTTGGCAGCTTTCTTT
CDR3aa: CASSPYRDRPGLAAFF

v_gene: TRBV7-9
j_gene: TRBJ2-1
abundance: NA
d_gene: TRBD1
CDR3nt: TGTGCCAGCAGCATACCGGGACAGGGGGCTTTGGAGCAGTTCTTC
CDR3aa: CASSIPGQGALEQFF

v_gene: TRBV7-2
j_gene: TRBJ1-4
abundance: NA
d_gene: TRBD1
CDR3nt: TGTGCCAGCAGCTTACGACAGGGGGCTAATGAAAAACTGTTTTTT
CDR3aa: CASSLRQGANEKLFF

v_gene: TRBV10-3
j_gene: TRBJ1-6
abundance: NA
d_gene: NA
CDR3nt: TGTGCCATCAGTGAGAATCGGGGGAATAGCCCACCCCTCCACTTT
CDR3aa: CAISENRGNSPPLHF

v_gene: TRBV12-3/TRBV12-4
j_gene: TRBJ1-5
abundance: NA
d_gene: NA
CDR3nt: TGTGCCAGCCGGGATGGGGGCAATCAGCCCCAGCATTTT
CDR3aa: CASRDGGNQPQHF

v_gene: TRBV18
j_gene: TRBJ2-2
abundance: NA
d_gene: TRBD1
CDR3nt: TGTGCCAGCTCACCACCACTTGACAGGGTCTCCGACACCGGGGAGCTGTTTTTT
CDR3aa: CASSPPLDRVSDTGELFF

v_gene: TRBV19
j_gene: TRBJ1-3
abundance: NA
d_gene: NA
CDR3nt: TGTGCCAGTGGCGGGCTAACTGGAAACACCATATATTTT
CDR3aa: CASGGLTGNTIYF

v_gene: TRBV5-4
j_gene: TRBJ2-3
abundance: NA
d_gene: TRBD1
CDR3nt: TGTGCCAGCAGCCCGAGAGGGACAGCTAGCACAGATACGCAGTATTTT
CDR3aa: CASSPRGTASTDTQYF

v_gene: TRBV19
j_gene: TRBJ2-3
abundance: NA
d_gene: NA
CDR3nt: TGTGCCAGTAGGTGGGGCGCAGATACGCAGTATTTT
CDR3aa: CASRWGADTQYF

v_gene: TRBV2
j_gene: TRBJ2-3
abundance: NA
d_gene: NA
CDR3nt: TGTGCCAGCAGGGGGCTTAGCACAGATACGCAGTATTTT
CDR3aa: CASRGLSTDTQYF

v_gene: TRBV28
j_gene: TRBJ2-5
abundance: few
d_gene: TRBD1
CDR3nt: TGTGCCAGCAGTCTGGACAGGGATCAAGAGACCCAGTACTTC
CDR3aa: CASSLDRDQETQYF

v_gene: TRBV6-5
j_gene: TRBJ1-2
abundance: once
d_gene: NA
CDR3nt: TGTGCCAGCAGTTACAGGGGGGGGGACTATGGCTACACCTTC
CDR3aa: CASSYRGGDYGYTF

v_gene: TRBV19
j_gene: TRBJ2-5
abundance: NA
d_gene: TRBD2
CDR3nt: TGTGCCAGTAGCGGACTAGCGGGGGTCGCCGAGACCCAGTACTTC
CDR3aa: CASSGLAGVAETQYF

v_gene: TRBV10-1
j_gene: TRBJ2-2
abundance: NA
d_gene: TRBD1
CDR3nt: TGCGCCAGCAGCGGGACAGGGTTAAACACCGGGGAGCTGTTTTTT
CDR3aa: CASSGTGLNTGELFF

v_gene: TRBV5-1
j_gene: TRBJ1-1
abundance: NA
d_gene: NA
CDR3nt: TGCGCCAGCAAGACGGACAGTCTTAACACTGAAGCTTTCTTT
CDR3aa: CASKTDSLNTEAFF

v_gene: TRBV6-6
j_gene: TRBJ2-7
abundance: NA
d_gene: NA
CDR3nt: TGTGCCAGCAGCAGACCCCGACAGGGAGGCTCCGAGCAGTACTTC
CDR3aa: CASSRPRQGGSEQYF

v_gene: TRBV13
j_gene: TRBJ2-3
abundance: NA
d_gene: TRBD2
CDR3nt: TGTGCCAGCAGTTATGGACTAGCGGGGGATACGCAGTATTTT
CDR3aa: CASSYGLAGDTQYF

v_gene: TRBV28
j_gene: TRBJ2-7
abundance: NA
d_gene: NA
CDR3nt: TGTGCCAGCAGTTTGGAGGGTATTGGCCACGAGCAGTACTTC
CDR3aa: CASSLEGIGHEQYF

v_gene: TRBV10-3
j_gene: TRBJ2-3
abundance: NA
d_gene: TRBD2
CDR3nt: TGTGCCATCAGTGAGTCGTGGGCTAGCGGGGACACAGATACGCAGTATTTT
CDR3aa: CAISESWASGDTDTQYF

v_gene: TRBV3-1/TRBV3-2
j_gene: TRBJ1-2
abundance: NA
d_gene: NA
CDR3nt: TGTGCCAGCAGCCACGGACAGAGCCCAGCCGCTAACTATGGCTACACCTTC
CDR3aa: CASSHGQSPAANYGYTF

v_gene: TRBV28
j_gene: TRBJ2-3
abundance: NA
d_gene: NA
CDR3nt: TGTGCCAGCAGCCCGACGGACTACACAGATACGCAGTATTTT
CDR3aa: CASSPTDYTDTQYF

v_gene: TRBV7-8
j_gene: TRBJ1-1
abundance: NA
d_gene: TRBD1
CDR3nt: TGTGCCAGCAGCTTATTCGGGACAGTCGAAGCTTTCTTT
CDR3aa: CASSLFGTVEAFF

v_gene: TRBV5-3
j_gene: TRBJ2-2
abundance: NA
d_gene: NA
CDR3nt: TGTGCCAGAAGCTTCCACGCTAAATCCGGGGAGCTGTTTTTT
CDR3aa: CARSFHAKSGELFF

v_gene: TRBV6-5
j_gene: TRBJ2-3
abundance: NA
d_gene: TRBD2
CDR3nt: TGTGCCACTAAGACTAGCGGGAGCACAGATACGCAGTATTTT
CDR3aa: CATKTSGSTDTQYF

v_gene: TRBV20-1
j_gene: TRBJ2-2
abundance: NA
d_gene: NA
CDR3nt: TGCAGTGCTAGTTGGGGGGTGGGCACCGGGGAGCTGTTTTTT
CDR3aa: CSASWGVGTGELFF

v_gene: TRBV15
j_gene: TRBJ1-1
abundance: NA
d_gene: NA
CDR3nt: TGTGCCACCCGGTCCGGGAGAAACACTGAAGCTTTCTTT
CDR3aa: CATRSGRNTEAFF

v_gene: TRBV10-3
j_gene: TRBJ1-1
abundance: NA
d_gene: TRBD1
CDR3nt: TGTGCCATCAGCGGGACAGGTCGTGAAGAAGCTTTCTTT
CDR3aa: CAISGTGREEAFF

v_gene: TRBV9
j_gene: TRBJ2-1
abundance: NA
d_gene: TRBD2
CDR3nt: TGTGCCAGCAGCGAGCGGGAGTCCTACAATGAGCAGTTCTTC
CDR3aa: CASSERESYNEQFF

v_gene: TRBV18
j_gene: TRBJ1-1
abundance: NA
d_gene: NA
CDR3nt: TGTGCCAGCTCACCAAGAGATAATGGTGAAGCTTTCTTT
CDR3aa: CASSPRDNGEAFF

v_gene: TRBV4-1
j_gene: TRBJ1-1
abundance: NA
d_gene: NA
CDR3nt: TGCGCCAGCAGCCAAGCCCTCTTCCTAGGGAACACTGAAGCTTTCTTT
CDR3aa: CASSQALFLGNTEAFF

v_gene: TRBV15
j_gene: TRBJ2-5
abundance: NA
d_gene: TRBD1
CDR3nt: TGTGCCACCAGCACCAGACAGGGTGAGCAACTTTGGACCCAGTACTTC
CDR3aa: CATSTRQGEQLWTQYF

v_gene: TRBV7-9
j_gene: TRBJ2-3
abundance: NA
d_gene: TRBD2
CDR3nt: TGTGCCAGCAGCCGTAGCGGGGGGGCGTGGACAGATACGCAGTATTTT
CDR3aa: CASSRSGGAWTDTQYF

v_gene: TRBV4-1
j_gene: TRBJ1-1
abundance: NA
d_gene: TRBD1
CDR3nt: TGCGCCAGCAGTCTTCACAGGGGCACTGAAGCTTTCTTT
CDR3aa: CASSLHRGTEAFF

v_gene: TRBV6-2/TRBV6-3
j_gene: TRBJ2-7
abundance: once
d_gene: TRBD2
CDR3nt: TGTGCCAGCAGTTACCCAAGGACTAGCGGGGCCACCACCTACGAGCAGTACTTC
CDR3aa: CASSYPRTSGATTYEQYF

v_gene: TRBV5-1
j_gene: TRBJ2-1
abundance: once
d_gene: NA
CDR3nt: TGCGCCAGCAGCCGACCGTGGAGCTCCTACAATGAGCAGTTCTTC
CDR3aa: CASSRPWSSYNEQFF

v_gene: TRBV7-9
j_gene: TRBJ1-1
abundance: NA
d_gene: NA
CDR3nt: TGTGCCAGCAGCTTAGGTGGGGGGTCTGTTTCAAAGGAAGCTTTCTTT
CDR3aa: CASSLGGGSVSKEAFF

v_gene: TRBV18
j_gene: TRBJ1-1
abundance: NA
d_gene: TRBD1
CDR3nt: TGTGCCAGCTCACCGGACAGGGAGTACACTGAAGCTTTCTTT
CDR3aa: CASSPDREYTEAFF

v_gene: TRBV28
j_gene: TRBJ1-2
abundance: NA
d_gene: NA
CDR3nt: TGTGCCAGCAGTCCCACAGGGAGAGGGTTCTATGGCTACACCTTC
CDR3aa: CASSPTGRGFYGYTF

v_gene: TRBV15
j_gene: TRBJ2-3
abundance: NA
d_gene: TRBD1
CDR3nt: TGTGCCACCAGCAGCGACAGGGTGCGGACAGATACGCAGTATTTT
CDR3aa: CATSSDRVRTDTQYF

v_gene: TRBV6-6
j_gene: TRBJ1-4
abundance: NA
d_gene: TRBD1
CDR3nt: TGTGCCAGCAGTAGGGGGACAGACTATAATGAAAAACTGTTTTTT
CDR3aa: CASSRGTDYNEKLFF

v_gene: TRBV4-1
j_gene: TRBJ2-3
abundance: NA
d_gene: TRBD1
CDR3nt: TGCGCCAGCAGCCAACCGCTGCGGAGGACAGGGCGTACAGATACGCAGTATTTT
CDR3aa: CASSQPLRRTGRTDTQYF

v_gene: TRBV5-6
j_gene: TRBJ2-1
abundance: NA
d_gene: TRBD2
CDR3nt: TGTGCCAGCAGCACGGGACTAGCCCTTAGCTCCTACAATGAGCAGTTCTTC
CDR3aa: CASSTGLALSSYNEQFF

v_gene: TRBV6-5
j_gene: TRBJ2-2
abundance: few
d_gene: TRBD2
CDR3nt: TGTGCCAGCAGTTACTCCGGGGGGGCGGACGGGGAGCTGTTTTTT
CDR3aa: CASSYSGGADGELFF

v_gene: TRBV6-5
j_gene: TRBJ1-5
abundance: NA
d_gene: NA
CDR3nt: TGTGCCAGCAGTTCTGGGGGGTCCGGGCAGCCCCAGCATTTT
CDR3aa: CASSSGGSGQPQHF